The 26 T cell receptor beta chains below all came from one sample that was sequenced in a study of CD8 T cells in ankylosing spondylitis. TCRdb redid the calling of the 5' RACE reads with MiXCR, one entry per CDR3 protein. This table holds more than 200,000 distinct CDR3 sequences, around 25% found once. The sequencing input was blood, either unsorted or a sorted T cell fraction (not recorded which). The receptors come from a male donor with ankylosing spondylitis or in good health (not recorded which).

The chain is built from TRBV12-3 or TRBV12-4 and TRBJ2-1; D is perhaps TRBD2 (6 bases). The CDR3 consists of 13 residues. V was clipped by 10 bases and J by 6 bases, with 16 bases between them. The CDR3 is CATQWGVLNEQFF. CDR3 coding DNA: TGTGCCACCCAATGGGGGGTTCTCAATGAGCAGTTCTTC.

This clonotype was recorded many times. The V and J genes are TRBV20-1 and TRBJ2-1; 9 positions match TRBD2. The CDR3 has 16 residues. Losses at the gene ends were 3 bases for V and 4 bases for J; bases not matched to a gene: 10. The V gene's germline CDR1 is DFQATT and CDR2 SNEGSKA (reference sequence). The CDR3 DNA reads as TGCAGTGCTAGTTTAGGCGGGGGGGCAGCTTACAATGAGCAGTTCTTC. It yields the protein CSASLGGGAAYNEQFF.

This chain connects TRBV7-2 to TRBJ2-5, with 9 nucleotides matching TRBD1. This CDR3 spans 14 amino acids. Germline V lookup: CDR1 SGHTA, CDR2 FQGNSA. The junction had 6 bases not matched to a gene; V was cut back by 5 bases and J by 5 bases. Here the CDR3 reads CASSADRGWETQYF. CDR3 nucleotide sequence: TGTGCCAGCAGCGCCGACAGGGGGTGGGAGACCCAGTACTTC.

This clonotype was seen repeatedly, ten times or more. The chain uses TRBV12-3 or TRBV12-4 and TRBJ1-4, with D maybe TRBD1 (5 bases). The CDR3 is 14 residues long. The V gene lost 3 bases and the J gene lost 6 bases, with 11 bases spanning the gap. The DNA of the CDR3 is TGTGCCAGCAGTTTGGGGCAGGGAGATGAAAAACTGTTTTTT. Its translation: CASSLGQGDEKLFF.

This clonotype was detected many times. The chain couples TRBV6-5 to TRBJ1-4, with no clear D. CDR1 and CDR2 from the germline V gene are MNHEY and SVGAGI. This CDR3 is built from 14 residues. Trimming shortened V by 2 bases and J by 6 bases, and 10 bases separated the two germline ends. CDR3 residues: CASSYAGSDEKLFF. The CDR3 nucleotides are TGTGCCAGCAGTTACGCGGGATCAGATGAAAAACTGTTTTTT.

In this sample, this clonotype turned up a few times. This rearrangement joins TRBV20-1 to TRBJ2-5; 8 nucleotides agree with TRBD1. The junction had 10 bases not matched to a gene; V was cut back by 5 bases and J by 5 bases. The V gene's germline CDR1 is DFQATT and CDR2 SNEGSKA (reference sequence). The CDR3 is 14 amino acids. In DNA form, the CDR3 reads TGCAGTGCTTCGGACAGGGAAAGAGGCGAGACCCAGTACTTC. Translated: CSASDRERGETQYF.

This clonotype has at least ten counts. This CDR3 reads CSVSVGTGEQFF. CDR3 DNA: TGCAGCGTTAGTGTAGGGACGGGTGAGCAGTTCTTC. The rearrangement uses TRBV29-1 and TRBJ2-1, with D perhaps matching TRBD1 or TRBD2 (5 bases each). The CDR3 length is 12 residues. Trimming took off 5 bases at V and 9 bases at J, with 14 bases between the two ends. The germline V gene has CDR1 SQVTM and CDR2 ANQGSEA.

The chain has TRBV12-3 or TRBV12-4 and TRBJ2-7; D gene ambiguous. CDR3 length: 14 amino acids. V was shortened by 2 bases and J by 1 base, with 9 bases between the two germline ends. In DNA, the CDR3 is TGTGCCAGCAGTTTAAGGCAGGATTCCTACGAGCAGTACTTC. It specifies CASSLRQDSYEQYF.

This clonotype was counted a few times. The V and J genes are TRBV20-1 and TRBJ2-5; 11 nucleotides align to TRBD1. Per germline, CDR1 DFQATT and CDR2 SNEGSKA (reference sequence). This CDR3 contains 13 residues. With 4 bases clipped from V and 5 bases from J, the junction kept 3 bases outside the gene matches. The CDR3 DNA follows: TGCAGTGCTACGGACAGGGGGCGGGAGACCCAGTACTTC. Translating it yields CSATDRGRETQYF.

This clonotype has just one count. The J gene is TRBJ1-2, the V gene TRBV2; 10 positions match TRBD1. Looked up from germline, CDR1 is SNHLY and CDR2 is FYNNEI. V was clipped by 6 bases and J by 7 bases; unmatched bases: 8. CDR3 length: 14 residues. In nucleotides, the CDR3 is TGTGCCAGCAGGGAGAGACAGGGGGCGCTTGGCTACACCTTC. As protein: CASRERQGALGYTF.

This clonotype was seen at least ten times. This chain joins TRBV20-1 and TRBJ2-1; perhaps TRBD1 as D (5 bases). This CDR3 has 14 amino acids. Germline V lookup: CDR1 DFQATT, CDR2 SNEGSKA (reference sequence). V lost 6 bases and J 9 bases, leaving 21 bases between the germline ends. The CDR3 sequence is CSAPPRAELVEQFF. CDR3 bases: TGCAGTGCCCCACCCAGGGCTGAATTGGTTGAGCAGTTCTTC.

This clonotype was counted at least ten times. This chain links TRBV12-3 or TRBV12-4 with TRBJ2-3; D might be TRBD2 (5 bases). V was cut by 6 bases and J by 0 bases, with 13 bases left in between. The CDR3 runs 15 residues. CDR3 loop: CASSRFSGSTDTQYF. CDR3 coding DNA: TGTGCCAGCAGCAGATTCTCGGGGAGCACAGATACGCAGTATTTT.

This clonotype was found a few times. The chain employs TRBV15 and TRBJ2-5; D not resolved. Germline CDR1 reads LNHNV; CDR2 reads YYDKDF (reference sequence). This CDR3 has 13 residues. V dropped 5 bases and J dropped 3 bases, with 10 bases sitting between them. The DNA for the CDR3 is TGTGCCACCAGCTTAACGGAAAAAGAGACCCAGTACTTC. It encodes CATSLTEKETQYF.

The table lists this clonotype with a count of one. The V call is TRBV5-1, the J call TRBJ2-1; 7 nucleotides line up with TRBD1. J gave up 6 bases and V 4 bases, and 4 bases lay outside the gene matches. Germline V gene sequence: CDR1 SGHRS, CDR2 YFSETQ. This CDR3 is 13 amino acids long. The CDR3 is CASSMDRRNEQFF. CDR3 bases: TGCGCCAGCAGCATGGACAGGCGCAATGAGCAGTTCTTC.

This clonotype was detected many times. This chain connects TRBV30 to TRBJ2-3; possibly TRBD1 for D (6 bases). Germline CDR1 reads GTSNPN; CDR2 reads SVGIG (reference sequence). Trimming left V 1 base short and J 2 bases short, with 22 bases between. The CDR3 loop spans 18 amino acids. The CDR3 DNA reads TGTGCCTGGAGTGCGCCGGATTGGACAGACCACCCCACAGATACGCAGTATTTT. Translated, it gives CAWSAPDWTDHPTDTQYF.

This clonotype was counted only a few times. The genes are TRBV12-3 or TRBV12-4 and TRBJ2-1, with D uncertain. The length of the CDR3 is 13 residues. V lost 8 bases and J 0 bases, leaving 8 bases between the germline ends. The CDR3 loop reads CASAWSSYNEQFF. CDR3 nucleotides: TGTGCCAGCGCGTGGAGCTCCTACAATGAGCAGTTCTTC.

The chain carries TRBV20-1 and TRBJ1-2, with 7 bases identical to TRBD1. J lost 4 bases, V lost 3 bases, and 8 bases had no gene match. Germline V gene lookup returns CDR1 DFQATT and CDR2 SNEGSKA (reference sequence). The CDR3 spans 14 residues. This chain's CDR3 is CSARLPTGSYGYTF. In DNA form, the CDR3 reads TGCAGTGCTAGGCTTCCGACAGGGAGCTATGGCTACACCTTC.

This clonotype turned up a few times. A read error is possible here, since a much larger clone lies one base away. The chain has TRBV20-1 and TRBJ2-5; the D is unclear. V lost 1 base to trimming and J lost 2 bases, with 5 bases between them. The CDR3 runs 12 residues. In germline, CDR1 is DFQATT, CDR2 SNEGSKA (reference sequence). The CDR3 DNA reads TGCAGTGCTAGAGTGGGTCAAGAGACCCAGTACTTC. Translating it yields CSARVGQETQYF.

This clonotype has only a few counts. The rearrangement links TRBV29-1 to TRBJ2-3, with 10 bases fitting TRBD2. This CDR3 spans 17 amino acids. With V trimmed by 4 bases and J by 5 bases, 15 bases remained unmatched. Germline V lookup: CDR1 SQVTM, CDR2 ANQGSEA. The CDR3 sequence is CSVVLRGSGGAKDTQYF. In nucleotides, the CDR3 is TGCAGCGTTGTCCTCAGGGGGAGCGGGGGGGCGAAAGATACGCAGTATTTT.

This clonotype was picked up a small number of times. The rearrangement uses TRBV2 and TRBJ1-2; 8 bases agree with TRBD1. This CDR3 contains 13 residues. Germline V gene data show CDR1 as SNHLY and CDR2 as FYNNEI. J gave up 5 bases and V 8 bases, and 7 bases lay outside the gene matches. DNA for the CDR3: TGTGCCAGCCGGGGGGGACAGGTTTATGGCTACACCTTC. Protein sequence: CASRGGQVYGYTF.

This clonotype was counted a few times. V and J are TRBV20-1 and TRBJ2-7, with D perhaps TRBD1 or TRBD2 (5 bases each). The CDR3 length is 14 residues. The germline gives CDR1 DFQATT, CDR2 SNEGSKA (reference sequence). V lost 3 bases, J lost 3 bases, and 15 bases lay in between. DNA of the CDR3: TGCAGTGCTAGGCCCGGGGCGATTCTCTACGAGCAGTACTTC. As protein: CSARPGAILYEQYF.

This clonotype showed up just a few times. This chain links TRBV5-1 with TRBJ2-3, with unresolved D. The germline CDR1 and CDR2 sequences are SGHRS and YFSETQ. The CDR3 spans 12 residues. The V gene lost 5 bases and the J gene lost 4 bases, with 8 bases spanning the gap. The CDR3 bases are TGCGCCAGCAGTTCGAAGTCAGATACGCAGTATTTT. Its translation is CASSSKSDTQYF.

The sample holds many counts of this clonotype. The J gene is TRBJ1-5, the V gene TRBV5-5, with a possible D match to TRBD1 (5 bases). The ends were cut back, 0 bases at V and 4 bases at J, with 11 bases in the middle. The CDR3 is 15 residues long. Looked up from germline, CDR1 is SGHKS and CDR2 is YYEKEE (reference sequence). CDR3 in amino acids: CASSLDGGWNQPQHF. The CDR3 nucleotides are TGTGCCAGCAGCTTGGACGGGGGTTGGAATCAGCCCCAGCATTTT.

The J gene is TRBJ1-1, the V gene TRBV20-1; D not certain. CDR3 size: 12 residues. Per germline, CDR1 DFQATT and CDR2 SNEGSKA (reference sequence). Trimming removed 5 bases from V and 5 bases from J, with 12 bases in between. DNA for the CDR3: TGCAGTGCTTGGGGTGCTACGACTGAAGCTTTCTTT. It specifies CSAWGATTEAFF.

This clonotype was picked up many times. The chain uses TRBV20-1 and TRBJ2-3; D might be TRBD1 (5 bases). Trimming cost V 7 bases and J 2 bases, with 16 bases left between them. In germline, CDR1 is DFQATT, CDR2 SNEGSKA (reference sequence). The CDR3 sequence is 14 residues long. DNA of the CDR3: TGCAGTGTCCCTGCTGGGGCACTCACAGATACGCAGTATTTT. It codes for CSVPAGALTDTQYF.

Many counts were recorded for this clonotype. The gene calls are TRBV7-9 and TRBJ1-1, with a weak D call TRBD1 (5 bases). CDR1 and CDR2 from the germline V gene are SEHNR and FQNEAQ (reference sequence). CDR3 length: 16 residues. Trimming shortened V by 2 bases and J by 0 bases, and 13 bases separated the two germline ends. In DNA form, the CDR3 reads TGTGCCAGCAGCTTACTTCGAAACAGGCTGAACACTGAAGCTTTCTTT. It yields the protein CASSLLRNRLNTEAFF. The variable domain in full, completed from reference TRBV7-9 and TRBJ1-1, reads DTGVSQNPRHKITKRGQNVTFRCDPISEHNRLYWYRQTLGQGPEFLTYFQNEAQLEKSRLLSDRFSAERPKGSFSTLEIQRTEQGDSAMYLCASSLLRNRLNTEAFFGQGTRLTVV.